This record looks at one TCR beta chain sequence and its context. Its antigen is unidentified. J was trimmed by 4 bases and V by 0 bases; bases with no gene match: 0. CDR1 and CDR2 (germline): SGHDT, YYEEEE. The CDR3 totals 14 residues. The data were obtained in a study of cytomegalovirus exposure and HLA in healthy donors. Study-wide background: According to later analysis, the same platform produced the 120 validation and some 680 first-cohort repertoires.

This table comes from immunoSEQ multiplex PCR, and its TCRdb copy is limited to in-frame clones, with some not included. The profile shows approximately 72,000 clones, 85% to 95% of them singletons. Study observations and caveats: There were some public TCRs occurring in many donors, but most TCR sequences were rare. Confirmation in vitro established that three CMV-associated chains were specific for CMV antigens.

Source material: PBMCs. This receptor was identified in a woman aged 18-29 years in good health and CMV-seronegative. The chain employs TRBV5-6 and TRBJ1-1, with 10 positions matching TRBD1. Here the CDR3 reads CASSLGTGGTEAFF. The DNA for the CDR3 is TGTGCCAGCAGCTTGGGGACAGGGGGCACTGAAGCTTTCTTT.